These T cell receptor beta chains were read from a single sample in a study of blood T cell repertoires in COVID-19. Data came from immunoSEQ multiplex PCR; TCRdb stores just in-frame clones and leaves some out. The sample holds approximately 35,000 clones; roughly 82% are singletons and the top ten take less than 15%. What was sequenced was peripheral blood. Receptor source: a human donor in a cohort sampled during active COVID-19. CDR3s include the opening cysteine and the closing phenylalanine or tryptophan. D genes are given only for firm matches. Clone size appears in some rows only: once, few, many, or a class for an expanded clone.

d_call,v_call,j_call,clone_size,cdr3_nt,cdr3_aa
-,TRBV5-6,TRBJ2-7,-,TGTGCCAGCAGCTCACGGGACAAGCTCTCCTACGAGCAGTACTTC,CASSSRDKLSYEQYF
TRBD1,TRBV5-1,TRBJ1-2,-,TGCGCCAGCAGCTCCGGGACAGAGGGCTATGGCTACACCTTC,CASSSGTEGYGYTF
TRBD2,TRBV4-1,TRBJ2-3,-,TGCGCCAGCAGCCACCCGGGGGGGAGGGATACGCAGTATTTT,CASSHPGGRDTQYF
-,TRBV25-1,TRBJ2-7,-,TGTGCCAGCAGAACGGGTTTCCCACCCTACGAGCAGTACTTC,CASRTGFPPYEQYF
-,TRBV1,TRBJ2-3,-,TGCACCAGCAGCTCGGGAAGCAGGAGAGATACGCAGTATTTT,CTSSSGSRRDTQYF
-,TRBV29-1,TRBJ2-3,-,TGCAGCGTGGTTCCGGGGACTAGCACAGATACGCAGTATTTT,CSVVPGTSTDTQYF
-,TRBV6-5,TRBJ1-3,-,TGTGCCAGCAGGGCAGGGTACTCTGGAAACACCATATATTTT,CASRAGYSGNTIYF
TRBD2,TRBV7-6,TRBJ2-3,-,TGTGCCAGCAGCCCACCAGCGGGGGGCCCTCCCTCAAAGTGGGGCACAGATACGCAGTATTTT,CASSPPAGGPPSKWGTDTQYF
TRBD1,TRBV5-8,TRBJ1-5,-,TGTGCCAGCATCCCCGGGACAGGGGCCTTCAATCAGCCCCAGCATTTT,CASIPGTGAFNQPQHF
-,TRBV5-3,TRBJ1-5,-,TGTGCCAGAAGCTTGTTACGGACAGACTCATTTCAGCCCCAGCATTTT,CARSLLRTDSFQPQHF
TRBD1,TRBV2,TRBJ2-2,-,TGTGCCAGCGGTCGACAGGGACGCACCGGGGAGCTGTTTTTT,CASGRQGRTGELFF
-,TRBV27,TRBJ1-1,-,TGTGCCAGCAGTTCAGGGGTTACTGAAGCTTTCTTT,CASSSGVTEAFF
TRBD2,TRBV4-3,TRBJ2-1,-,TGCGCCAGCAGCGGGTCGACTAGCGGGGGGTCCTACAATGAGCAGTTCTTC,CASSGSTSGGSYNEQFF
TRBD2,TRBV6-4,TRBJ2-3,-,TGTGCCAGCAGCCCCGGGACTAGCGGGGGGCCAGGCACAGATACGCAGTATTTT,CASSPGTSGGPGTDTQYF
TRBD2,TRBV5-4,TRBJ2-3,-,TGTGCCAGCAGCCGCGGGGGACCCAGCACAGATACGCAGTATTTT,CASSRGGPSTDTQYF
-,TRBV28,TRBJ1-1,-,TGTGCCAGCAGCTCCACGGGGAGAGGAGCTTTCTTT,CASSSTGRGAFF
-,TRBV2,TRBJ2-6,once,TGTGCCAGCAGTCGGGACTCCTCTTCTGGGGCCAACGTCCTGACTTTC,CASSRDSSSGANVLTF
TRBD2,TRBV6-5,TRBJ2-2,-,TGTGCCAGTGCGGGGGACGGAAAACCCGGGGAGCTGTTTTTT,CASAGDGKPGELFF
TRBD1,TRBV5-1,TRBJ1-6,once,TGCGCCAGCAGCTTGGCCACAGGGGGCGGTTCACCCCTCCACTTT,CASSLATGGGSPLHF
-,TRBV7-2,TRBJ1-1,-,TGTGCCAGCAGCCCCCAGCGGGACACTGAAGCTTTCTTT,CASSPQRDTEAFF
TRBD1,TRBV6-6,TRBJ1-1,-,TGTGCCAGCACCGGGACAGGGAACACTGAAGCTTTCTTT,CASTGTGNTEAFF
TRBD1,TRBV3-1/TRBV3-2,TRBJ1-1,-,TGTGCCAGCAGCCATAATTCGGGACAGGAAGGTTTCTTT,CASSHNSGQEGFF
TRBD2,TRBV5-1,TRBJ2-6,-,TGCGCCAGCAGCTCTAAGGCTAGCGGGGGCCCTCTCTCTGGGGCCAACGTCCTGACTTTC,CASSSKASGGPLSGANVLTF
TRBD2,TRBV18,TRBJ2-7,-,TGTGCCAGCTCAGGGACTAGCGGCCGATACGAGCAGTACTTC,CASSGTSGRYEQYF
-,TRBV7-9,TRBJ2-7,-,TGTGCCAGCAGCGTACTCGGGATGTCCGAGCAGTACTTC,CASSVLGMSEQYF
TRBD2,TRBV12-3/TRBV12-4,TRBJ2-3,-,TGTGCCAGCAGATGGGACTACACAGATACGCAGTATTTT,CASRWDYTDTQYF
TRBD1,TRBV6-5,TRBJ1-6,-,TGTGCCAGCAGCCGGGACAGCCTTACTAATTCACCCCTCCACTTT,CASSRDSLTNSPLHF
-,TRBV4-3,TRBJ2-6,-,TGCGCCAGCAGCCAAGAATTGGGGCTCGGGGCCAACGTCCTGACTTTC,CASSQELGLGANVLTF
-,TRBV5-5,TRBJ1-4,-,TGTGCCAGCAGCCTGGCAGGGTGGACTAATGAAAAACTGTTTTTT,CASSLAGWTNEKLFF
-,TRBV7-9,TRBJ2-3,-,TGTGCCAGCAGCTTAGCATCAGGACTAAGCACAGATACGCAGTATTTT,CASSLASGLSTDTQYF
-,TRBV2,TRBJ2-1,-,TGTGCCAGCAGTGGATCACGGCAGGGGGGCAATGAGCAGTTCTTC,CASSGSRQGGNEQFF
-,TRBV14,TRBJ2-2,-,TGTGCCAGCAGCCCGGACTTCATGACCGGGGAGCTGTTTTTT,CASSPDFMTGELFF
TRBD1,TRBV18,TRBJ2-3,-,TGTGCCAGCTCACCCCGATCCGGACAGGGGGGGGATACGCAGTATTTT,CASSPRSGQGGDTQYF
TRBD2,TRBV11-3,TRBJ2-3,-,TGTGCCAGCAGCTTAGGACTAGCGGGGGCCAGCACAGATACGCAGTATTTT,CASSLGLAGASTDTQYF
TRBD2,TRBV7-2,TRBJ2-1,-,TGTGCCAGCAGGATGCTAGCGGGGGGGTACAATGAGCAGTTCTTC,CASRMLAGGYNEQFF
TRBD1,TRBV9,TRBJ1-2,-,TGTGCCAGCAGCACACAGGGGAATGGCTACACCTTC,CASSTQGNGYTF
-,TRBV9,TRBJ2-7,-,TGTGCCAGCAGCGTCGCCGGGACAAAAGGGTACGAGCAGTACTTC,CASSVAGTKGYEQYF
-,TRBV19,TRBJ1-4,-,TGTGCCAGTAGTATAGCCGGGTATCCTAATGAAAAACTGTTTTTT,CASSIAGYPNEKLFF
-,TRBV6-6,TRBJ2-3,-,TGTGCCAGCAGTTTTCAAGATACGCAGTATTTT,CASSFQDTQYF
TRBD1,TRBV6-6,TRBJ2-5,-,TGTGCCAGCATCCGGGGACAGCAAGAGACCCAGTACTTC,CASIRGQQETQYF
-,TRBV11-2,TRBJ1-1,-,TGTGCCAGCAGTCCTCGGGTCGACACTGAAGCTTTCTTT,CASSPRVDTEAFF
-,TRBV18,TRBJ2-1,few,TGTGCCAGCTCACCACCCTACGAGGTCAAAACTGACAATGAGCAGTTCTTC,CASSPPYEVKTDNEQFF
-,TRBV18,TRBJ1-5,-,TGTGCCAGCTCCCAGGGAGGGGGCAATCAGCCCCAGCATTTT,CASSQGGGNQPQHF
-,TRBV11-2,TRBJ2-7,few,TGTGCCAGCAGCTTAGATGAAGGAGGTGAGCAGTACTTC,CASSLDEGGEQYF
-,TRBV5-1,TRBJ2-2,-,TGCGCCAGCAGCTTGTATCCGTACACCGGGGAGCTGTTTTTT,CASSLYPYTGELFF
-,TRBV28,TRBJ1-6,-,TGTGCCAGCAGTTTCAGTACAGGGAGTAATTCACCCCTCCACTTT,CASSFSTGSNSPLHF
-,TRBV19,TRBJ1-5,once,TGTGCCAGTAGTACGGACAGTAGCAATCAGCCCCAGCATTTT,CASSTDSSNQPQHF
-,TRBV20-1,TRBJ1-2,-,TGCAGTGCTAGTCTTTGGGCTGGTGGCTACACCTTC,CSASLWAGGYTF
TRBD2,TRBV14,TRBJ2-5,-,TGTGCCAGCAGCCGAATGGGAGCGGGAAGGCAAGAGACCCAGTACTTC,CASSRMGAGRQETQYF
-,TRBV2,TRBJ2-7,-,TGTGCCAGCAGTCGGCGGGCCTACGAGCAGTACTTC,CASSRRAYEQYF
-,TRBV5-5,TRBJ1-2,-,TGTGCCAGCAGCGGTGGGCGGACTGATAACTATGGCTACACCTTC,CASSGGRTDNYGYTF
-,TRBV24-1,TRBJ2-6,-,TGTGCCACCAGTGACCCCCAGGCGGCGGGCGTCCTGACTTTC,CATSDPQAAGVLTF
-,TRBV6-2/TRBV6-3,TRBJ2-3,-,TGTGCCAGCAGTTACGGAGGGGTGACAGATACGCAGTATTTT,CASSYGGVTDTQYF
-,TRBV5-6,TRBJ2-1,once,TGTGCCAGCAGTAACTTTCCAGGGACACACTCCTACAATGAGCAGTTCTTC,CASSNFPGTHSYNEQFF
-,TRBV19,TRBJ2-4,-,TGTGCCAGTATGGGGACAAAGCTAGCCAAAAACATTCAGTACTTC,CASMGTKLAKNIQYF
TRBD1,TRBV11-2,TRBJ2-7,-,TGTGCCAGCAGCTTAGATCTTAGTACAGGGGCCTACGAGCAGTACTTC,CASSLDLSTGAYEQYF
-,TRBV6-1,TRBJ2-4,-,TGTGCCAGCAGTGAACGGAGAATCAAAAACATTCAGTACTTC,CASSERRIKNIQYF
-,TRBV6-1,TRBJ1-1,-,TGTGCCAGCAGTGGGGCTTGGGGCAGCATGAACACTGAAGCTTTCTTT,CASSGAWGSMNTEAFF
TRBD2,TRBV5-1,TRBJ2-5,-,TGCGCCAGCTCACCCGGGGGGGCCCAAGAGACCCAGTACTTC,CASSPGGAQETQYF